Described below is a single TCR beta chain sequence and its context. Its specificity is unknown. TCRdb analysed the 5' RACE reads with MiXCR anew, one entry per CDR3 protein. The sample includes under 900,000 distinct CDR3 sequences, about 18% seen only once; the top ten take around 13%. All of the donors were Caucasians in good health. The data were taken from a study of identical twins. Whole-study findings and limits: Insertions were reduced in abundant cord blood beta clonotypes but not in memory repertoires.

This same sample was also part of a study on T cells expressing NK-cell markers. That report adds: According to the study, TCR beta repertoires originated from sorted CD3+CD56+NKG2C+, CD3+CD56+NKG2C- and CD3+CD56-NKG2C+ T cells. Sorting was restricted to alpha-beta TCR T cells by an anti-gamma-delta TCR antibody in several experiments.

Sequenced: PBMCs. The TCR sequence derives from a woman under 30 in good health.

The CDR3 DNA follows: TGTGCCAGCAGCTTAAGAGGCCTTGGACTATCAGATACGCAGTATTTT. This encodes CASSLRGLGLSDTQYF. The chain employs TRBV7-3 and TRBJ2-3, with a possible D match to TRBD2 (6 bases). This CDR3 is 16 amino acids long. V was cut by 1 base and J by 4 bases, with 15 bases left in between. Looked up from germline, CDR1 is SGHTA and CDR2 is FQGTGA. Supplemented by reference TRBV7-3 and TRBJ2-3, the full variable domain reads GAGVSQTPSNKVTEKGKYVELRCDPISGHTALYWYRQSLGQGPEFLIYFQGTGAADDSGLPNDRFFAVRPEGSVSTLKIQRTERGDSAVYLCASSLRGLGLSDTQYFGPGTRLTVL.